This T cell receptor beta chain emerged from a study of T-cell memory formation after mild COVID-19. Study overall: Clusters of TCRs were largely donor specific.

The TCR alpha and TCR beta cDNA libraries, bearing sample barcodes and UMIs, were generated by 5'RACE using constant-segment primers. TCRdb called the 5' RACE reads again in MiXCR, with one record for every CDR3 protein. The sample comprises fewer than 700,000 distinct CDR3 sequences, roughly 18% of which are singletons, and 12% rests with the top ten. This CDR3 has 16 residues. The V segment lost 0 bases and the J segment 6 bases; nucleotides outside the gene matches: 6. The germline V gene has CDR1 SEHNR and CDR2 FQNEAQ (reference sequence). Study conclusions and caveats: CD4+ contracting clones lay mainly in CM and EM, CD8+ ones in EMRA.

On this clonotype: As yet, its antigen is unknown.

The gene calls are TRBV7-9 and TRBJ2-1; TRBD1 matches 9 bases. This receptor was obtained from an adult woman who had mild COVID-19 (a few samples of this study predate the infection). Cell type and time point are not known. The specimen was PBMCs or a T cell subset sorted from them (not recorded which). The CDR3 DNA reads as TGTGCCAGCAGCTTAGCGTCGGGACAGGGAATCAATGAGCAGTTCTTC. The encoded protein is CASSLASGQGINEQFF.